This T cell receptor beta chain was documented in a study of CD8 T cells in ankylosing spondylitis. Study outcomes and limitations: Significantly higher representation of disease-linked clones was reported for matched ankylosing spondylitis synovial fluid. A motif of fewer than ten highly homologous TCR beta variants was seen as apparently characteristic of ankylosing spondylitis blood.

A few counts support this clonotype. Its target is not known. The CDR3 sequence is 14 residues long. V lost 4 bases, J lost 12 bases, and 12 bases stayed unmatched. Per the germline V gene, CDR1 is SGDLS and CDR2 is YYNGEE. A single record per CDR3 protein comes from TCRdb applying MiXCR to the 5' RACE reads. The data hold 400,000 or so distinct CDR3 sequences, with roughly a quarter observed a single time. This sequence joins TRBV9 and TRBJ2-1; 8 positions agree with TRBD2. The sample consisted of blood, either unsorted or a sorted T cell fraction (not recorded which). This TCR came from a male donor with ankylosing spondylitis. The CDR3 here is CASSPRGSGIGQFF. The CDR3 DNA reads TGTGCCAGCAGCCCCCGGGGTAGCGGGATTGGGCAGTTCTTC.